The clone carrying this TCR beta chain was recorded a few times. These data come from a study of CD8 T cells in ankylosing spondylitis. TCRdb redid the calling of the 5' RACE reads with MiXCR, one entry per CDR3 protein. The sample shows 300,000 to 350,000 distinct CDR3 sequences, 20% to 25% of them seen only once. The CDR3 has 15 residues. The germline V gene has CDR1 SGHNT and CDR2 YYREEE (reference sequence). After removal of 1 base from V and 5 bases from J, the junction contained 5 bases not matched to a gene. Specimen: blood, either unsorted or a sorted T cell fraction (not recorded which). The genes are TRBV5-4 and TRBJ2-1; TRBD2 aligns across 8 bases. The sequence was collected from a female donor with ankylosing spondylitis or in good health (not recorded which). The CDR3 here is CASSLMSGSNNEQFF. CDR3 coding DNA: TGTGCCAGCAGCTTGATGAGCGGGAGTAACAATGAGCAGTTCTTC.